This TCR beta chain was profiled in a study of response to subunit inactivated influenza vaccine. The CDR3 has 18 residues. In germline, CDR1 is DFQATT, CDR2 SNEGSKA (reference sequence). V gave up 3 bases and J gave up 6 bases; unmatched junction bases: 19. TCRdb recomputed calls from the RT-PCR reads with MiXCR, one row per CDR3 protein. Among just under 550,000 distinct CDR3 sequences listed, roughly 23% were seen once. These data are also associated with another study on T cells expressing NK-cell markers. That work states: For TCR beta, cDNA was produced by 5'RACE template switching with UMIs. Sorted CD3+CD56-NKG2C+, CD3+CD56+NKG2C+ and CD3+CD56+NKG2C- T cells supplied the TCR beta repertoires. Most of the eight sequenced donors were HCMV-seropositive; one was seronegative.

Specimen: CD4+ T cells sorted from PBMCs, collected about 12 days after vaccination. V usage is TRBV20-1 and J usage is TRBJ2-1, with 8 bases identical to TRBD2. The source of this sequence is a middle-aged man who received an inactivated influenza vaccine. DNA for the CDR3: TGCAGTGCTAGGCCCAGCGGCAGCGGGAGATCACCGGGCAATGAGCAGTTCTTC. It yields the protein CSARPSGSGRSPGNEQFF.